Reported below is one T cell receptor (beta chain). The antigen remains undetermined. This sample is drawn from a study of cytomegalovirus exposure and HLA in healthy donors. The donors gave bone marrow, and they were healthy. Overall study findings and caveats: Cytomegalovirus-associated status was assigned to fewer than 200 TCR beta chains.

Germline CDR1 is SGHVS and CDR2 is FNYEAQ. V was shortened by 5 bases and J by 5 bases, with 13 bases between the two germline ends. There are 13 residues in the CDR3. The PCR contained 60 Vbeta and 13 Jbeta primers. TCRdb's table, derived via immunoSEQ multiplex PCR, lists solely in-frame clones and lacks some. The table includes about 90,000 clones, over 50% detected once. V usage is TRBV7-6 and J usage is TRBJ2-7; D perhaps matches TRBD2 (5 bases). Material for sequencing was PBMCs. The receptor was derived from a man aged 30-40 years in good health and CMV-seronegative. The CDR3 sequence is CASSQGLLNEQYF. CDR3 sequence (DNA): TGTGCCAGCAGCCAAGGACTCCTCAACGAGCAGTACTTC.